The 3 T cell receptor beta chains below come from one sample, sequenced in a study of molecular identifiers for immune sequencing clone quantification. From the PCR reads, TCRdb called clonotypes with MiXCR, one entry per CDR3 protein. The sample has about 640,000 distinct CDR3 sequences, 20% seen once. The material sequenced was naive CD8+ T cells from blood, with Jurkat cell RNA spiked in. Specified subset: FACS-sorted CD8+CD4-CCR7+CD45RA+ naive T cells. These receptors all stem from a human donor in good health. Some libraries in this study had Jurkat cell RNA spiked in.

This clonotype was picked up many times. V usage is TRBV4-3 and J usage is TRBJ2-1; D unresolved. From germline, CDR1 is LGHNA and CDR2 YSLEER. CDR3 length: 15 amino acids. With 2 bases removed from V and 0 bases from J, the gap between germline ends came to 8 bases. CDR3 sequence: CASSQRAFSYNEQFF. The CDR3 coding sequence is TGCGCCAGCAGCCAACGCGCCTTCTCCTACAATGAGCAGTTCTTC.

In its sample, this clonotype was seen a few times. The chain carries TRBV19 and TRBJ1-1, with unresolved D. Germline values: CDR1 LNHDA, CDR2 SQIVND (reference sequence). Between the trimmed V and J ends, which lost 7 bases and 2 bases, there was a span of 11 bases. The CDR3 sequence is 13 residues long. In nucleotides, the CDR3 is TGTGCCAGTATCGAGGGTTTTAACACTGAAGCTTTCTTT. Amino acids: CASIEGFNTEAFF.

This clonotype was seen repeatedly, ten times or more. The rearrangement joins TRBV12-3 or TRBV12-4 to TRBJ1-1; D ambiguous. V lost 3 bases, J lost 0 bases, and 11 bases lay in between. The length of the CDR3 is 15 residues. The CDR3 nucleotides are TGTGCCAGCAGTTTGCGTCGGGGTATGAACACTGAAGCTTTCTTT. As protein: CASSLRRGMNTEAFF.